The rows below give T cell receptor beta chains drawn from one sample of a study of T-cell memory formation after mild COVID-19. TCRdb re-analysed the 5' RACE reads in MiXCR, keeping a single row per CDR3 protein. The sample lists approximately 350,000 distinct CDR3 sequences; 13% were seen once. Sample: PBMCs or a T cell subset sorted from them (not recorded which). The receptors derive from a man younger than 35 who had mild COVID-19 (a few samples of this study predate the infection). Cell type and time point are not known. CDR3s include the opening cysteine and the closing phenylalanine or tryptophan. Each record gives: CDR3 DNA, CDR3 protein, D gene, clone size, V gene, J gene. D genes are given only for firm matches. Rows give clone size only sometimes, using once, few, many, or a class for an expanded clone.

CDR3 DNA: TGTGCCAGTAGTCCGGGGACAGGGGACGCTTTCTTT
CDR3 protein: CASSPGTGDAFF
D gene: TRBD1
clone size: .
V gene: TRBV19
J gene: TRBJ1-1

CDR3 DNA: TGTGCCAGCAGTTACTCACCGGGTAGCAATCAGCCCCAGCATTTT
CDR3 protein: CASSYSPGSNQPQHF
D gene: .
clone size: few
V gene: TRBV6-7
J gene: TRBJ1-5

CDR3 DNA: TGTGCCAGCAGCTTAGGGGCCGCAGACCTATCCACTGAAGCTTTCTTT
CDR3 protein: CASSLGAADLSTEAFF
D gene: .
clone size: few
V gene: TRBV7-2
J gene: TRBJ1-1

CDR3 DNA: TGTGCCAGCCTTGGGGTGGGGCGCGGCTACACCTTC
CDR3 protein: CASLGVGRGYTF
D gene: .
clone size: few
V gene: TRBV2
J gene: TRBJ1-2

CDR3 DNA: TGCGCCAGCAGCTTGGATCCGACAGCTGAAGCTTTCTTT
CDR3 protein: CASSLDPTAEAFF
D gene: .
clone size: .
V gene: TRBV5-1
J gene: TRBJ1-1

CDR3 DNA: TGTGCCAGCTCACCGGGGACTAGCTTAAGCGAGCAGTACTTC
CDR3 protein: CASSPGTSLSEQYF
D gene: TRBD2
clone size: .
V gene: TRBV18
J gene: TRBJ2-7

CDR3 DNA: TGTGCCAGCAGCTTGGGCGGGACAGGGTTTTCACCCCTCCACTTT
CDR3 protein: CASSLGGTGFSPLHF
D gene: TRBD1
clone size: .
V gene: TRBV13
J gene: TRBJ1-6

CDR3 DNA: TGCGCCAGCAGCCAACCTACAGGGGACGAGGTGGGCTACACCTTC
CDR3 protein: CASSQPTGDEVGYTF
D gene: TRBD1
clone size: .
V gene: TRBV4-3
J gene: TRBJ1-2

CDR3 DNA: TGTGCCAGCAGCTTAGTTGGGACTAGAGCGGAGACCCAGTACTTC
CDR3 protein: CASSLVGTRAETQYF
D gene: TRBD2
clone size: .
V gene: TRBV7-9
J gene: TRBJ2-5

CDR3 DNA: TGCAGTGCTAGAGGTGACCACTCTGGAAACACCATATATTTT
CDR3 protein: CSARGDHSGNTIYF
D gene: .
clone size: few
V gene: TRBV20-1
J gene: TRBJ1-3

CDR3 DNA: TGTGCCAGTAGTTCCCGGACAGGGCATGGCTCCTACAATGAGCAGTTCTTC
CDR3 protein: CASSSRTGHGSYNEQFF
D gene: TRBD1
clone size: few
V gene: TRBV19
J gene: TRBJ2-1

CDR3 DNA: TGTGCCAGCAGCCCAGAGGTAGCGTCCTACAATGAGCAGTTCTTC
CDR3 protein: CASSPEVASYNEQFF
D gene: .
clone size: many
V gene: TRBV7-9
J gene: TRBJ2-1

CDR3 DNA: TGCAGTGCTAGTCCGGGACTATTCTTGGATACGCAGTATTTT
CDR3 protein: CSASPGLFLDTQYF
D gene: TRBD2
clone size: .
V gene: TRBV20-1
J gene: TRBJ2-3

CDR3 DNA: TGTGCCACCAGTGATCCTAGGGAGGATGACACCGGGGAGCTGTTTTTT
CDR3 protein: CATSDPREDDTGELFF
D gene: .
clone size: few
V gene: TRBV24-1
J gene: TRBJ2-2

CDR3 DNA: TGTGCCAGCAGTTACCGGGACAACACTGAAGCTTTCTTT
CDR3 protein: CASSYRDNTEAFF
D gene: .
clone size: many
V gene: TRBV6-2/TRBV6-3
J gene: TRBJ1-1

CDR3 DNA: TGTGCCAGCAGCCACAGGGTGGAAAACACTGAAGCTTTCTTT
CDR3 protein: CASSHRVENTEAFF
D gene: .
clone size: few
V gene: TRBV11-2
J gene: TRBJ1-1

CDR3 DNA: TGTGCCAGCAGCGTAGGAAAGCGGGGGGACGAAGCCTACGAGCAGTACTTC
CDR3 protein: CASSVGKRGDEAYEQYF
D gene: TRBD2
clone size: few
V gene: TRBV7-6
J gene: TRBJ2-7

CDR3 DNA: TGTGCCAGCAGTTACTCGTTGGAAGAAGAGACCCAGTACTTC
CDR3 protein: CASSYSLEEETQYF
D gene: .
clone size: .
V gene: TRBV6-5
J gene: TRBJ2-5

CDR3 DNA: TGTGCCAGCAGCGAAGCTAGCGGGACCTACGAGCAGTACTTC
CDR3 protein: CASSEASGTYEQYF
D gene: TRBD2
clone size: .
V gene: TRBV7-2
J gene: TRBJ2-7

CDR3 DNA: TGTGCCAGCAGGGGACAGCCTTCGAACACCGGGGAGCTGTTTTTT
CDR3 protein: CASRGQPSNTGELFF
D gene: TRBD1
clone size: few
V gene: TRBV7-6
J gene: TRBJ2-2

CDR3 DNA: TGTGCCAGCAGAGACAGGGGTTACAATGAGCAGTTCTTC
CDR3 protein: CASRDRGYNEQFF
D gene: TRBD1
clone size: few
V gene: TRBV12-3/TRBV12-4
J gene: TRBJ2-1

CDR3 DNA: TGTGCCACCAGTGCCCCCGGAGTGGGACGTAGAAACACCGGGGAGCTGTTTTTT
CDR3 protein: CATSAPGVGRRNTGELFF
D gene: .
clone size: .
V gene: TRBV24-1
J gene: TRBJ2-2

CDR3 DNA: TGTGCCAGCAGTTTCAGACAGGGTGACTACAATGAGCAGTTCTTC
CDR3 protein: CASSFRQGDYNEQFF
D gene: TRBD1
clone size: .
V gene: TRBV12-3/TRBV12-4
J gene: TRBJ2-1

CDR3 DNA: TGCGCCAGCAGCCAAGAGGGTTATAGCGGGGGATTGGGCGAGCAGTTCTTC
CDR3 protein: CASSQEGYSGGLGEQFF
D gene: TRBD2
clone size: .
V gene: TRBV4-3
J gene: TRBJ2-1

CDR3 DNA: TGTGCCAGCAGTTGGCTGCAAAGAGATACGCAGTATTTT
CDR3 protein: CASSWLQRDTQYF
D gene: .
clone size: .
V gene: TRBV6-5
J gene: TRBJ2-3

CDR3 DNA: TGTGCCAGCAGCCAGGCAGTTTGGGATTCCGGGGAGCTGTTTTTT
CDR3 protein: CASSQAVWDSGELFF
D gene: .
clone size: few
V gene: TRBV28
J gene: TRBJ2-2

CDR3 DNA: TGCGCCAGCAGCTTGGCCGAACAGGGATACCGAAGGATTGTAGAGACCCAGTACTTC
CDR3 protein: CASSLAEQGYRRIVETQYF
D gene: .
clone size: many
V gene: TRBV5-1
J gene: TRBJ2-5

CDR3 DNA: TGTGCCAGCAGTCCGGGACGCCCTGGAAACACCATATATTTT
CDR3 protein: CASSPGRPGNTIYF
D gene: .
clone size: .
V gene: TRBV12-3/TRBV12-4
J gene: TRBJ1-3

CDR3 DNA: TGCAGTGCTAGAGTTAGCGGGGAGACCCAGTACTTC
CDR3 protein: CSARVSGETQYF
D gene: TRBD2
clone size: few
V gene: TRBV20-1
J gene: TRBJ2-5

CDR3 DNA: TGTGCCAGTAGCTCGACAGGGTCGTACACTGAAGCTTTCTTT
CDR3 protein: CASSSTGSYTEAFF
D gene: TRBD1
clone size: few
V gene: TRBV19
J gene: TRBJ1-1

CDR3 DNA: TGTGCCAGTAGTACCATACTCCGGGACAGTCTCAAGAAGACCCAGTACTTC
CDR3 protein: CASSTILRDSLKKTQYF
D gene: TRBD1
clone size: few
V gene: TRBV19
J gene: TRBJ2-5

CDR3 DNA: TGTGCCAGCAGCGTAGGCAGGATGGCACGGGGCACAGATACGCAGTATTTT
CDR3 protein: CASSVGRMARGTDTQYF
D gene: .
clone size: .
V gene: TRBV9
J gene: TRBJ2-3

CDR3 DNA: TGTGCCAGCAGTTACCCGAAGGGGCCCCTCCACTTT
CDR3 protein: CASSYPKGPLHF
D gene: .
clone size: .
V gene: TRBV6-5
J gene: TRBJ1-6

CDR3 DNA: TGCGCCAGCAGTGACAGGGACAGGGGACCGTCGGCCAAAAACATTCAGTACTTC
CDR3 protein: CASSDRDRGPSAKNIQYF
D gene: TRBD1
clone size: .
V gene: TRBV10-1
J gene: TRBJ2-4

CDR3 DNA: TGCGCCAGCAGCTTATGGGGGACGGAGACCCAGTACTTC
CDR3 protein: CASSLWGTETQYF
D gene: .
clone size: few
V gene: TRBV5-1
J gene: TRBJ2-5

CDR3 DNA: TGCGCCAGCAGCGCCGACAGACAGAACACTGAAGCTTTCTTT
CDR3 protein: CASSADRQNTEAFF
D gene: .
clone size: .
V gene: TRBV5-1
J gene: TRBJ1-1

CDR3 DNA: TGTGCCAGCAGTTACTCGAGACAGGGGCAAGGAAACACCATATATTTT
CDR3 protein: CASSYSRQGQGNTIYF
D gene: TRBD1
clone size: .
V gene: TRBV6-5
J gene: TRBJ1-3

CDR3 DNA: TGTGCCACCAGCAGAGATGACCTCTCGTCAGGAAACACCATATATTTT
CDR3 protein: CATSRDDLSSGNTIYF
D gene: .
clone size: many
V gene: TRBV15
J gene: TRBJ1-3

CDR3 DNA: TGCGCCAGCAGCTTGGTTGCAGGCCGCTTTTCTGAAGCTTTCTTT
CDR3 protein: CASSLVAGRFSEAFF
D gene: .
clone size: .
V gene: TRBV5-1
J gene: TRBJ1-1

CDR3 DNA: TGTGCCAGCAGCGCGAGTGCAACTAATGAAAAACTGTTTTTT
CDR3 protein: CASSASATNEKLFF
D gene: .
clone size: .
V gene: TRBV7-2
J gene: TRBJ1-4

CDR3 DNA: TGTGCCAGCAGCCCATTGCCCCTCTATGGCTACACCTTC
CDR3 protein: CASSPLPLYGYTF
D gene: .
clone size: few
V gene: TRBV12-3/TRBV12-4
J gene: TRBJ1-2

CDR3 DNA: TGTGCCAGCAGCTTAGGACACGGAAACACCATATATTTT
CDR3 protein: CASSLGHGNTIYF
D gene: .
clone size: many
V gene: TRBV7-9
J gene: TRBJ1-3

CDR3 DNA: TGTGCCAGCAGTTTTGGGCAGGATAATTCACCCCTCCACTTT
CDR3 protein: CASSFGQDNSPLHF
D gene: .
clone size: .
V gene: TRBV12-3/TRBV12-4
J gene: TRBJ1-6

CDR3 DNA: TGTGCCAGCAGTAATCTAGGCAATCAGCCCCAGCATTTT
CDR3 protein: CASSNLGNQPQHF
D gene: .
clone size: .
V gene: TRBV6-2/TRBV6-3
J gene: TRBJ1-5

CDR3 DNA: TGTGCCAGCAGCTTTTGGGCCAACGTCCTGACTTTC
CDR3 protein: CASSFWANVLTF
D gene: .
clone size: few
V gene: TRBV7-2
J gene: TRBJ2-6

CDR3 DNA: TGTGCCAGCAGTTACAGGACAGGGGATGCAGATACGCAGTATTTT
CDR3 protein: CASSYRTGDADTQYF
D gene: TRBD1
clone size: .
V gene: TRBV6-6
J gene: TRBJ2-3

CDR3 DNA: TGTGCCAGCAGTTACTCGAATGCGGCAGGATGGTTGGACGAGCAGTACTTC
CDR3 protein: CASSYSNAAGWLDEQYF
D gene: .
clone size: .
V gene: TRBV6-2/TRBV6-3
J gene: TRBJ2-7

CDR3 DNA: TGTGCCAGCAGCGATGGGCAGGGGGAGCTGTTTTTT
CDR3 protein: CASSDGQGELFF
D gene: .
clone size: .
V gene: TRBV3-1
J gene: TRBJ2-2

CDR3 DNA: TGTGCCAGCTGTGGGCAGGGGAGAACTAATGAAAAACTGTTTTTT
CDR3 protein: CASCGQGRTNEKLFF
D gene: .
clone size: .
V gene: TRBV6-4
J gene: TRBJ1-4

CDR3 DNA: TGTGCCAGCAGCCCCGAGCTAGCCAAAAACATTCAGTACTTC
CDR3 protein: CASSPELAKNIQYF
D gene: .
clone size: .
V gene: TRBV7-2
J gene: TRBJ2-4

CDR3 DNA: TGTGCCATCAGTGAGACTAGCCGAGCCACAGATACGCAGTATTTT
CDR3 protein: CAISETSRATDTQYF
D gene: .
clone size: .
V gene: TRBV10-3
J gene: TRBJ2-3